Presented here are 17 T cell receptor beta chains from one specimen sequenced in a study of human T cells and chemical hapten exposure listed by TCRdb under 2021. Library preparation was by RACE. The data were produced on a NextSeq 500. The raw public reads went through TCRdb reprocessing: fastp at Q25, MiXCR clone calling, in-frame beta chains kept. Duplicate CDR3 protein sequences are folded into a single record with the most common DNA and genes. The sample records about 180,000 distinct CDR3 sequences, roughly 30% of which are singletons. Just under 3% of the sample comes from the top ten. Explained via the paper, the time point label denotes: pre-sensitization, week 0. In light of the paper, this sample's treatment or condition label describes: therapeutic diphenylcyclopropenone sensitization with weekly scalp DPC. The sequences come from whole blood, collected in connection with sensitization to the hapten diphenylcyclopropenone (DPC). These receptors all come from a woman between 25 and 40 years old with alopecia areata. Some clones in this sample may be carry-over from other donors' samples.

This clonotype showed up just a few times. J is TRBJ2-1 and V is TRBV4-1; TRBD2 aligns across 13 bases. Germline values: CDR1 MGHRA, CDR2 YSYEKL. The junction had 9 bases not matched to a gene; V was cut back by 4 bases and J by 9 bases. This CDR3 contains 16 residues. The chain's CDR3 is CASSPPELAGGAEQFF. CDR3 in DNA: TGCGCCAGCAGCCCCCCAGAACTAGCGGGAGGGGCTGAGCAGTTCTTC.

The table lists this clonotype with a count of one. This chain links TRBV6-2 or TRBV6-3 with TRBJ1-1; D not certain. Germline V gives CDR1 MNHEY, CDR2 SVGEGT. CDR3 length equals 12 residues. Trimming took off 6 bases at V and 8 bases at J, with 13 bases between the two ends. CDR3 amino acids: CASSPQQREAFF. The CDR3 DNA sequence: TGTGCCAGCAGCCCCCAACAGAGAGAAGCTTTCTTT.

The chain has TRBV6-2 or TRBV6-3 and TRBJ2-1; TRBD1 matches 7 bases. Germline V gene sequence: CDR1 MNHEY, CDR2 SVGEGT. There are 12 residues in the CDR3. With V trimmed by 6 bases and J by 10 bases, 6 bases remained unmatched. CDR3 bases: TGTGCCAGCAGCCGAACAGGGGTAGAGCAGTTCTTC. It encodes CASSRTGVEQFF.

This clonotype was detected many times. The rearrangement links TRBV18 to TRBJ2-1; TRBD2 might be the D (5 bases). The CDR3 spans 12 residues. In germline, CDR1 is KGHSH, CDR2 LQKENI. Trimming stripped 3 bases from V and 8 bases from J, with 8 bases between. CDR3 coding DNA: TGTGCCAGCTCACCCCTCGGGGATGAGCAGTTCTTC. This codes for CASSPLGDEQFF.

The sample holds a few counts of this clonotype. This rearrangement joins TRBV5-1 to TRBJ1-2; the match to TRBD1 covers 7 bases. CDR3 size: 12 residues. Germline lookup yields CDR1 SGHRS and CDR2 YFSETQ. Trimming took 5 bases from V and 8 from J; bases not matched to a gene: 6. CDR3 DNA sequence: TGCGCCAGCAGGACAGGGTTCGGGGGCTACACCTTC. Encoded protein: CASRTGFGGYTF.

This clonotype was picked up a small number of times. V gene TRBV6-5 combines with J gene TRBJ2-1, with 7 bases fitting TRBD1. CDR1 MNHEY and CDR2 SVGAGI come from the germline V gene. V trimming: 6 bases; J trimming: 4 bases; junction bases outside the gene matches: 15. The CDR3 is made up of 17 amino acids. CDR3 residues: CASSSIRQGVGYNEQFF. The CDR3 DNA reads TGTGCCAGCAGCTCAATCCGACAGGGAGTGGGATACAATGAGCAGTTCTTC.

This clonotype was detected only a few times. The chain combines TRBV11-2 with TRBJ2-7; D tentatively reads TRBD1 or TRBD2 (5 bases each). Germline lookup yields CDR1 SGHAT and CDR2 FQNNGV. CDR3 size: 14 residues. V dropped 7 bases and J dropped 2 bases, with 15 bases sitting between them. CDR3 nucleotide sequence: TGTGCCAGCACCAGTAGGGGACCAACCTACGAGCAGTACTTC. It specifies CASTSRGPTYEQYF. The full variable domain, completed using reference TRBV11-2 and TRBJ2-7, is EAGVAQSPRYKIIEKRQSVAFWCNPISGHATLYWYQQILGQGPKLLIQFQNNGVVDDSQLPKDRFSAERLKGVDSTLKIQPAKLEDSAVYLCASTSRGPTYEQYFGPGTRLTVT.

The CDR3 sequence: CAISEHGTSIDEQYF. CDR3 DNA: TGTGCCATCAGTGAGCACGGGACTAGCATCGACGAGCAGTACTTC. The chain couples TRBV10-3 to TRBJ2-7; 9 bases fit TRBD2. V lost 2 bases and J lost 5; bases outside the gene matches: 7. The CDR3 length is 15 residues. Germline V CDR1 and CDR2: ENHRY, SYGVKD.

Ten or more counts support this clonotype. V gene TRBV29-1 combines with J gene TRBJ2-7; 7 nucleotides line up with TRBD1. The trim removed 4 bases at V and 2 bases at J, leaving 8 bases unmatched. The CDR3 totals 14 residues. CDR1 and CDR2 (germline): SQVTM, ANQGSEA. Here the CDR3 DNA reads TGCAGCGTTGTCCCTGACAGGGCGCCCTACGAGCAGTACTTC. This encodes CSVVPDRAPYEQYF.

This clonotype was observed at least ten times. The chain recombines TRBV14 with TRBJ2-3, with D possibly matching TRBD1 (5 bases). Germline V gives CDR1 SGHDN, CDR2 FVKESK. This CDR3 is 16 amino acids long. Trimming removed 0 bases from V and 3 bases from J, with 13 bases in between. CDR3: CASSQDHSGHTDTQYF. For the CDR3, the DNA is TGTGCCAGCAGCCAAGATCATTCCGGACATACAGATACGCAGTATTTT.

This clonotype appeared a few times. The J gene is TRBJ1-6, the V gene TRBV3-1; D is unresolved. In germline, CDR1 is LGHDT, CDR2 YNNKEL (reference sequence). The length of the CDR3 is 15 residues. The V gene lost 1 base and the J gene lost 13 bases, with 17 bases spanning the gap. Here the CDR3 reads CASSQGTGPGRPLHF. For the CDR3, the DNA is TGTGCCAGCAGCCAAGGTACCGGACCGGGAAGGCCCCTCCACTTT.

This clonotype was picked up a small number of times. The chain carries TRBV29-1 and TRBJ2-1, with 7 bases that match TRBD2. Germline V gene data show CDR1 as SQVTM and CDR2 as ANQGSEA. The CDR3 contains 12 residues. Losses at the gene ends were 6 bases for V and 8 bases for J; bases not matched to a gene: 7. The CDR3 loop reads CSVGLGGYEQFF. CDR3 nucleotides: TGCAGCGTCGGACTAGGAGGTTATGAGCAGTTCTTC.

This clonotype came up a few times. The rearrangement links TRBV6-6 to TRBJ2-1; 10 nucleotides agree with TRBD2. The V segment lost 4 bases and the J segment 4 bases; nucleotides outside the gene matches: 7. This CDR3 contains 16 residues. CDR1 MNHNY and CDR2 SVGAGI come from the germline V gene (reference sequence). CDR3 coding DNA: TGTGCCAGCAGTTGGCTAGCGGGAGAAAAATACAATGAGCAGTTCTTC. This gives the protein CASSWLAGEKYNEQFF.

V and J are TRBV5-1 and TRBJ2-1; a weak D match, TRBD1 (5 bases). The length of the CDR3 is 15 residues. V was cut by 4 bases and J by 4 bases, with 15 bases left in between. Per germline, CDR1 SGHRS and CDR2 YFSETQ. CDR3 coding DNA: TGCGCCAGCAGCCTGGACACTCCCCTATACAATGAGCAGTTCTTC. It translates to CASSLDTPLYNEQFF.

The J gene is TRBJ1-1, the V gene TRBV29-1, with 7 bases that match TRBD1. V dropped 5 bases and J dropped 1; count of bases not matched to a gene: 7. The germline CDR1 and CDR2 sequences are SQVTM and ANQGSEA. This CDR3 has 14 residues. The CDR3 spells CSVIDRARNTEAFF. The CDR3 DNA follows: TGCAGCGTTATTGACAGGGCGAGGAACACTGAAGCTTTCTTT.

The rearrangement joins TRBV28 to TRBJ2-3; D is possibly TRBD1 (6 bases). Germline assignment: CDR1 MDHEN and CDR2 SYDVKM. The CDR3 runs 13 residues. V gave up 9 bases and J gave up 2 bases, with 12 bases separating them. CDR3 sequence (DNA): TGTGCCAGTGCCGACAGGCTCACAGATACGCAGTATTTT. Protein: CASADRLTDTQYF.

J is TRBJ2-7 and V is TRBV4-3; 10 bases align to TRBD1. Germline values: CDR1 LGHNA, CDR2 YSLEER. The trim removed 0 bases at V and 3 bases at J, leaving 5 bases unmatched. The CDR3 totals 16 residues. The CDR3 loop reads CASSQDPGQGRYEQYF. CDR3 DNA: TGCGCCAGCAGCCAAGATCCGGGACAGGGGCGCTACGAGCAGTACTTC.